One TCR beta chain is described in this entry. This sample is drawn from a study of T cell clones after liver transplantation. Whole-study context: Tolerance: complete withdrawal held at least one year, liver enzymes staying within twice normal.

CDR3 length: 17 amino acids. The V end was cut by 5 bases, the J end by 0 bases, with 17 bases between. Germline CDR1 reads MDHEN; CDR2 reads SYDVKM. Some clones are missing from TCRdb's copy, which holds only in-frame ones; the method was immunoSEQ multiplex PCR. The table lists tens of thousands of clones, around four fifths of them singletons. The chain links TRBV28 to TRBJ2-1; D may be TRBD2 (6 bases). This specimen consisted of CD4+ T cells from blood, obtained almost 47 months after liver transplant. The receptor was derived from a human patient who received a liver transplant. Some T cells may be provided by the graft donor. The CDR3 coding sequence is TGTGCCAGCAGTGTCACCTCTAGCGCGAGCTCCTACAATGAGCAGTTCTTC. Its protein product is CASSVTSSASSYNEQFF.